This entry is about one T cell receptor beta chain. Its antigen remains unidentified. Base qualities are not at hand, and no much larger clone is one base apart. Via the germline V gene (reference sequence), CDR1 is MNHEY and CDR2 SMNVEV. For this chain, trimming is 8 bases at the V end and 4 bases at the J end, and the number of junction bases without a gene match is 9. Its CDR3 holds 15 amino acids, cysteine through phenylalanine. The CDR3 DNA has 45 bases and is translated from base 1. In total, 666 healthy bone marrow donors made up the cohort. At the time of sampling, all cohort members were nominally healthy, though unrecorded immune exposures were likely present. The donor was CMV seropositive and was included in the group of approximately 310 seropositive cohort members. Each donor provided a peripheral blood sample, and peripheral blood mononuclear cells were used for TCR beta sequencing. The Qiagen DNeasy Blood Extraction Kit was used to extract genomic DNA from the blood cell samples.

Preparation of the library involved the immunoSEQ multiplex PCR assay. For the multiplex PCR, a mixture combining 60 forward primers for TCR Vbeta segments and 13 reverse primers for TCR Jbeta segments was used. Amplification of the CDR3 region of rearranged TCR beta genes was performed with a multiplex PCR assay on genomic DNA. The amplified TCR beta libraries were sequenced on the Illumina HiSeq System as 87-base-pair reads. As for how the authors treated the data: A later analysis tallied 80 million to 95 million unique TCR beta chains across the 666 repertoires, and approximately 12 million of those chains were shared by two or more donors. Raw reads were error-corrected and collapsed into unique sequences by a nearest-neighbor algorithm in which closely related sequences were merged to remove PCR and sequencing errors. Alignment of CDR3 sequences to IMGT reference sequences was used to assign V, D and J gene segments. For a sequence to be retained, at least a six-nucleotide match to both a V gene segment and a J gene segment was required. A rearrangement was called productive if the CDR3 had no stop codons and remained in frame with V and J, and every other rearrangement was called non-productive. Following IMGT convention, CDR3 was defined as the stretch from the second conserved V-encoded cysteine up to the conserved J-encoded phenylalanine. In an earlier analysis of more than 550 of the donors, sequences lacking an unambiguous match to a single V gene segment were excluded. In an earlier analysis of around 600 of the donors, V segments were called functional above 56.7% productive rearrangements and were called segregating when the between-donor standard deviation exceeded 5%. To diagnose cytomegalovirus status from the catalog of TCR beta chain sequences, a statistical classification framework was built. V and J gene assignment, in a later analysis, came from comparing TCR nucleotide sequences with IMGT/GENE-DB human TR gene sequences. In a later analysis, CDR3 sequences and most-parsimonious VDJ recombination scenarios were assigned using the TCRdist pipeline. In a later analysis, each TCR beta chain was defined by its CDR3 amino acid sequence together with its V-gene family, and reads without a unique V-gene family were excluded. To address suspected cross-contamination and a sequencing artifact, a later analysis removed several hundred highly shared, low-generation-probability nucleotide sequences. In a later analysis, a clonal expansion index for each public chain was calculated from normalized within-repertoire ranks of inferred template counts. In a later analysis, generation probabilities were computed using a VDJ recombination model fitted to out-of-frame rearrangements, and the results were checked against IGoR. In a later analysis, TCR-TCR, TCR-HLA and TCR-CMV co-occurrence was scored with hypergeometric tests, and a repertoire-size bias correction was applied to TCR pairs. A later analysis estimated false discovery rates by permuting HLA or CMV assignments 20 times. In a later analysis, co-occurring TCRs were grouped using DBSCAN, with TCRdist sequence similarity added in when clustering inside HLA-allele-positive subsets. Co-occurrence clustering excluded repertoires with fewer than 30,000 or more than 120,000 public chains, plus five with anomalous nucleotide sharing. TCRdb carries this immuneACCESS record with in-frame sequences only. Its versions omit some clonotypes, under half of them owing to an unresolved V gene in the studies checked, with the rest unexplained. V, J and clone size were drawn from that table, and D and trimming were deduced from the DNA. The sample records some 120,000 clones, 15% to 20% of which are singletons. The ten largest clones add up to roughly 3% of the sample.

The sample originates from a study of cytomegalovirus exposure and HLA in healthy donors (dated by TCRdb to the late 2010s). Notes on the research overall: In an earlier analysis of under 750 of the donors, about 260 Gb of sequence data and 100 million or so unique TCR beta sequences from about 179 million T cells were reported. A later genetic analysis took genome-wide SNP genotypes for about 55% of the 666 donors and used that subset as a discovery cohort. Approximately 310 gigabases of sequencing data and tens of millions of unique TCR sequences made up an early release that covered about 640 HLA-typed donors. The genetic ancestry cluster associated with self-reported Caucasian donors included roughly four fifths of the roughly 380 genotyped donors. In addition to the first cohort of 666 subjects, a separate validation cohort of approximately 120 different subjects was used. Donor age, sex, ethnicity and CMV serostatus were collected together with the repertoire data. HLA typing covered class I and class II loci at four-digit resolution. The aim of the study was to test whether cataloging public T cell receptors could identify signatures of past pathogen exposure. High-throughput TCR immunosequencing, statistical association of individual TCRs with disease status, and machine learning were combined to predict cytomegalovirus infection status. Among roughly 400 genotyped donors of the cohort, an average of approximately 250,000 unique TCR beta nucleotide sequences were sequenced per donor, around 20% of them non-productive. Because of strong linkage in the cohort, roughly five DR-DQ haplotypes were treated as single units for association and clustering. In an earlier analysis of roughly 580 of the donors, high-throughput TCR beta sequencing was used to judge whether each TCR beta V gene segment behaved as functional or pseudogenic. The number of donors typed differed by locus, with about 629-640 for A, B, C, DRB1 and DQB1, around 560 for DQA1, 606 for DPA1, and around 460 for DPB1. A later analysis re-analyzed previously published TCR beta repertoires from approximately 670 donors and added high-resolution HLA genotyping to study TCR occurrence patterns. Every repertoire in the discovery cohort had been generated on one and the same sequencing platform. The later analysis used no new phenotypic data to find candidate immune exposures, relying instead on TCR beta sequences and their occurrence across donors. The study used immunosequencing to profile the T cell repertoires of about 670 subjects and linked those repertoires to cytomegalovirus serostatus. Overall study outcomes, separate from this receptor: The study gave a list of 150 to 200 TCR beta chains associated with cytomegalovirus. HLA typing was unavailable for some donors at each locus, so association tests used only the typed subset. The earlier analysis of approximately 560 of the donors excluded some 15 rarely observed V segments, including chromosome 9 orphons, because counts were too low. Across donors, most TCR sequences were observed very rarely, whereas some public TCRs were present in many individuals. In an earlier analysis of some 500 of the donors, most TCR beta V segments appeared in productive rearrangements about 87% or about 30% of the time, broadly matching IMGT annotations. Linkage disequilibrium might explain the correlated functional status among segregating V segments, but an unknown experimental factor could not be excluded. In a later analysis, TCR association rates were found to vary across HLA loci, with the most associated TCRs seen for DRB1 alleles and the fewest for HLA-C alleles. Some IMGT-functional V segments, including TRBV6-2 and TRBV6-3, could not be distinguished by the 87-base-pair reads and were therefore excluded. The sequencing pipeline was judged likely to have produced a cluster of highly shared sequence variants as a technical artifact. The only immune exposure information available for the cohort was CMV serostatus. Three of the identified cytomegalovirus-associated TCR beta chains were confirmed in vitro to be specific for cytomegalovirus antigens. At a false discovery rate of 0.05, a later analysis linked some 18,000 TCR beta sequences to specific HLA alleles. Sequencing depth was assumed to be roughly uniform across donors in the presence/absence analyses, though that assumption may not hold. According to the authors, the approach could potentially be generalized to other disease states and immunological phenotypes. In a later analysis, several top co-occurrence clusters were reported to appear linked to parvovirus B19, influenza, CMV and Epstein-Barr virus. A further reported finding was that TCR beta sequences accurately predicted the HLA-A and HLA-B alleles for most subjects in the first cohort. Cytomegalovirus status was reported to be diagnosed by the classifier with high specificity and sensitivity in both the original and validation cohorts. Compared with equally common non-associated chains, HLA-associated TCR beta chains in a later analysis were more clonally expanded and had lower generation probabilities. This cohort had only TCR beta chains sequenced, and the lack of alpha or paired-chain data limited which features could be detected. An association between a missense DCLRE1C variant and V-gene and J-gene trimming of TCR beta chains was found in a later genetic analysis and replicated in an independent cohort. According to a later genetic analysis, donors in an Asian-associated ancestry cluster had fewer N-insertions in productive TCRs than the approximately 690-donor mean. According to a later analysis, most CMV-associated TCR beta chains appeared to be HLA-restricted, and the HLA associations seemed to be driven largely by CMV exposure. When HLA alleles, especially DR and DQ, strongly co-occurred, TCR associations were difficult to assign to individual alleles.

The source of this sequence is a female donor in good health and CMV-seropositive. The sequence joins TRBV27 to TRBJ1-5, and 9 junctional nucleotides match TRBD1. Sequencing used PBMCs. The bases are TGTGCCAGCGGTGACAGGGGGATTGGTAATCAGCCCCAGCATTTT. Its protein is CASGDRGIGNQPQHF.